This T cell receptor (beta chain) was identified in a study of T cells in Graves' hyperthyroidism and ophthalmopathy. Findings and caveats of the study: In blood, most of the thyroid clonotypes expanded above 0.001 were also present.

Trimming removed 6 bases at V and 9 bases at J, with 20 bases between. The CDR3 is made up of 14 amino acids. Germline V gene lookup returns CDR1 SGHTA and CDR2 FQGNSA. This clonotype was recorded at least ten times. As yet, its antigen is unknown. The source material, RNA transcripts, was used to amplify TCR beta CDR3 regions. Initially, a first-round RT-PCR of the TCR CDR3 employed the HTBI primer set. A single record per CDR3 protein comes from TCRdb applying MiXCR to the multiplex PCR reads. This table holds around 610,000 distinct CDR3 sequences, 14% to 15% found once. The origin of this receptor is a woman aged 40 to 49 with Graves' ophthalmopathy. The specimen was blood. V gene TRBV7-2 combines with J gene TRBJ1-1; possibly TRBD1 for D (5 bases). For the CDR3, the DNA is TGTGCCAGCAGTCCGAGCGACTCAGGGTTTAAAGCTTTCTTT. Protein: CASSPSDSGFKAFF.